The 29 T cell receptor beta chains below all came from one sample that was sequenced in a study of cytomegalovirus exposure and HLA in healthy donors. The PCR had 60 Vbeta and 13 Jbeta primers. Method: immunoSEQ multiplex PCR; TCRdb's copy keeps in-frame clones and lacks some. The sample has about 170,000 clones, nearly 80% seen once. The specimen sequenced was PBMCs. Source of these receptors: a woman aged 45-65 years in good health and CMV-seropositive.

The chain joins TRBV4-1 to TRBJ2-3, with a weak D call TRBD2 (7 bases). The V gene's germline CDR1 is MGHRA and CDR2 YSYEKL. The CDR3 spans 15 residues. V dropped 2 bases and J dropped 4 bases, with 13 bases sitting between them. CDR3 DNA sequence: TGCGCCAGCAGCCAAAACTCGGGGGGCGCAGATACGCAGTATTTT. Its translation: CASSQNSGGADTQYF.

The chain has TRBV6-1 and TRBJ1-2; TRBD1 aligns across 10 bases. V shed 9 bases and J 5 bases; nucleotides not matched to a gene: 6. This CDR3 contains 13 residues. CDR1 is MNHNS, CDR2 SASEGT, per germline. CDR3 DNA: TGTGCCAGTCACCGGGACAGGGGATATGGCTACACCTTC. It is translated as CASHRDRGYGYTF.

V and J are TRBV7-9 and TRBJ2-7; tentatively, D is TRBD1 (5 bases). The CDR3 totals 15 residues. The V gene's germline CDR1 is SEHNR and CDR2 FQNEAQ (reference sequence). The V gene lost 2 bases and the J gene lost 4 bases, with 15 bases spanning the gap. The CDR3 DNA follows: TGTGCCAGCAGCTTAAGTTTCCAGGGTCCGTACGAGCAGTACTTC. It yields the protein CASSLSFQGPYEQYF.

This sequence joins TRBV7-8 and TRBJ2-7; the D gene is possibly TRBD2 (6 bases). CDR1 and CDR2 (germline): SGHVS, FQNEAQ. The CDR3 is made up of 15 amino acids. V gave up 3 bases and J gave up 2 bases, with 14 bases separating them. Here the CDR3 DNA reads TGTGCCAGCAGCTTCGGGGCGGGGAAACCCTACGAGCAGTACTTC. Its protein is CASSFGAGKPYEQYF.

V gene TRBV7-2 combines with J gene TRBJ2-7; 9 positions agree with TRBD2. Germline trimming cut 1 base from V and 5 bases from J; bases unmatched to any gene: 9. CDR3 size: 16 residues. Per the germline V gene, CDR1 is SGHTA and CDR2 is FQGNSA. This chain's CDR3 is CASSLGLSGGYHEQYF. Here the CDR3 DNA reads TGTGCCAGCAGCTTAGGCTTGAGCGGGGGGTACCACGAGCAGTACTTC.

The V gene is TRBV5-1, the J gene TRBJ2-7; D is ambiguous. Germline V gene lookup returns CDR1 SGHRS and CDR2 YFSETQ. This CDR3 has 13 residues. Trimming took 0 bases from V and 3 from J, leaving 7 bases between them. For the CDR3, the DNA is TGCGCCAGCAGCTTGGAAGTCGGCTACGAGCAGTACTTC. Its translation: CASSLEVGYEQYF.

The CDR3 is CASSPHRGNTEAFF. CDR3 nucleotides: TGTGCCAGCAGCCCCCACAGGGGGAACACTGAAGCTTTCTTT. The chain carries TRBV14 and TRBJ1-1; 7 nucleotides agree with TRBD1. From germline, CDR1 is SGHDN and CDR2 FVKESK. The V segment lost 4 bases and the J segment 1 base; nucleotides outside the gene matches: 3. CDR3 length: 14 residues.

The chain couples TRBV6-5 to TRBJ2-1; 7 bases are shared with TRBD2. Per germline, CDR1 MNHEY and CDR2 SVGAGI. There are 15 residues in the CDR3. V lost 7 bases, J lost 6 bases, and 12 bases stayed unmatched. CDR3: CASTRGSGFINEQFF. For the CDR3, the DNA is TGTGCCAGCACCCGGGGTAGCGGGTTTATCAATGAGCAGTTCTTC.

This CDR3 is CASTRFPSGGYNEQFF. The CDR3 coding sequence is TGCGCCAGCACCCGGTTCCCTAGCGGGGGATACAATGAGCAGTTCTTC. The chain carries TRBV5-1 and TRBJ2-1; 10 bases map to TRBD2. CDR1 is SGHRS and CDR2 is YFSETQ in the germline V gene. The V segment lost 6 bases and the J segment 4 bases; nucleotides outside the gene matches: 10. This CDR3 region has 16 residues.

This clone was seen once. In DNA, the CDR3 is TGTGCCAGCAGCTCGCGGTCAGGGGCCCACGAGCAGTACTTC. It translates to CASSSRSGAHEQYF. The chain uses TRBV7-9 and TRBJ2-7; D might be TRBD1 (6 bases). V was shortened by 4 bases and J by 5 bases, with 15 bases between the two germline ends. Per germline, CDR1 SEHNR and CDR2 FQNEAQ (reference sequence). The CDR3 length is 14 residues.

The chain links TRBV4-2 to TRBJ2-1; 7 nucleotides align to TRBD2. The germline V gene has CDR1 LGHNA and CDR2 YNFKEQ. The junction had 9 bases not matched to a gene; V was cut back by 0 bases and J by 1 base. The CDR3 is 18 amino acids. The CDR3 sequence is CASSQEWRLAPSYNEQFF. The CDR3 DNA follows: TGTGCCAGCAGCCAAGAATGGCGACTAGCCCCTTCCTACAATGAGCAGTTCTTC.

The chain links TRBV6-5 to TRBJ2-7; possibly TRBD1 for D (6 bases). In germline, CDR1 is MNHEY, CDR2 SVGAGI. The length of the CDR3 is 12 residues. Trimming pared 6 bases from V and 6 bases from J, leaving 12 bases between. The CDR3, as DNA: TGTGCCAGCAGAAGTACAGGGAGCGAGCAGTACTTC. It translates to CASRSTGSEQYF.

The rearrangement joins TRBV25-1 to TRBJ1-2, with TRBD1 matching over 9 bases. The germline V gene has CDR1 MGHDK and CDR2 SYGVNS. The length of the CDR3 is 14 residues. The junction had 5 bases not matched to a gene; V was cut back by 8 bases and J by 1 base. The CDR3 DNA reads TGTGCCAGCTCGGGACAGGGCCGTAACTATGGCTACACCTTC. Encoded protein: CASSGQGRNYGYTF.

This chain links TRBV5-6 with TRBJ1-1, with 7 bases aligning to TRBD1. CDR1 is SGHDT, CDR2 YYEEEE, per germline. V dropped 1 base and J dropped 3; count of bases not matched to a gene: 12. The CDR3 has 17 residues. The CDR3 reads CASSLNRGLGVDTEAFF. The DNA of the CDR3 is TGTGCCAGCAGCTTGAACAGGGGATTAGGGGTGGACACTGAAGCTTTCTTT.

CDR3 DNA sequence: TGTGCCAGCAGCTGGGGGCTCGGGACCGCTCATCAAGATACGCAGTATTTT. It encodes CASSWGLGTAHQDTQYF. The rearrangement links TRBV5-6 to TRBJ2-3, with D maybe TRBD1 (6 bases). Germline V gives CDR1 SGHDT, CDR2 YYEEEE. The CDR3 totals 17 residues. The ends were cut back, 3 bases at V and 5 bases at J, with 22 bases in the middle. The complete variable domain, with remaining parts taken from reference TRBV5-6 and TRBJ2-3, reads DAGVTQSPTHLIKTRGQQVTLRCSPKSGHDTVSWYQQALGQGPQFIFQYYEEEERQRGNFPDRFSGHQFPNYSSELNVNALLLGDSALYLCASSWGLGTAHQDTQYFGPGTRLTVL.

This chain links TRBV6-5 with TRBJ1-5; 7 bases map to TRBD1. J lost 6 bases, V lost 2 bases, and 4 bases had no gene match. This CDR3 contains 14 residues. Germline V gives CDR1 MNHEY, CDR2 SVGAGI. The CDR3 region is CASSYTTGVQPQHF. The CDR3 coding sequence is TGTGCCAGCAGTTACACAACAGGGGTTCAGCCCCAGCATTTT.

J is TRBJ2-7 and V is TRBV19, with D possibly being TRBD1 (5 bases). Germline CDR1 reads LNHDA; CDR2 reads SQIVND (reference sequence). The ends were cut back, 3 bases at V and 3 bases at J, with 15 bases in the middle. There are 15 residues in the CDR3. The CDR3 region has the DNA TGTGCCAGTAGTATGACAGCCACATCTCGCTACGAGCAGTACTTC. This translates into CASSMTATSRYEQYF.

This clone was detected once. The chain is built from TRBV6-4 and TRBJ2-3; D not resolved. Germline CDR1 and CDR2: MRHNA and SNTAGT. The germline V and J ends were trimmed by 0 bases and 7 bases, with 14 bases remaining between them. The CDR3 sequence is 15 residues long. This CDR3 reads CASSDSASEPHTQYF. The CDR3 region has the DNA TGTGCCAGCAGTGACTCGGCCTCGGAGCCCCATACGCAGTATTTT.

The V gene is TRBV18, the J gene TRBJ1-5; TRBD1 is a possible D gene (6 bases). V lost 2 bases and J lost 3, with 14 bases in between. The germline gives CDR1 KGHSH, CDR2 LQKENI. The CDR3 is made up of 16 amino acids. The CDR3 region has the DNA TGTGCCAGCTCACCAGGCCGCGACAGGATCAATCAGCCCCAGCATTTT. This gives the protein CASSPGRDRINQPQHF. The whole variable domain, remainder taken from reference TRBV18 and TRBJ1-5, is NAGVMQNPRHLVRRRGQEARLRCSPMKGHSHVYWYRQLPEEGLKFMVYLQKENIIDESGMPKERFSAEFPKEGPSILRIQQVVRGDSAAYFCASSPGRDRINQPQHFGDGTRLSIL.

The chain employs TRBV7-9 and TRBJ2-5; no clear D. This CDR3 comprises 12 residues. Looked up from germline, CDR1 is SEHNR and CDR2 is FQNEAQ (reference sequence). Trimming took off 1 base at V and 5 bases at J, with 5 bases between the two ends. Written as DNA, the CDR3 is TGTGCCAGCAGCTTAGTATCGGAGACCCAGTACTTC. Its protein product is CASSLVSETQYF.

This chain joins TRBV2 and TRBJ2-3; perhaps TRBD2 as D (6 bases). This CDR3 spans 15 amino acids. V was trimmed by 5 bases and J by 0 bases, leaving 12 bases between them. Germline-derived CDR1 and CDR2 are SNHLY and FYNNEI. CDR3 in amino acids: CASSIAELSTDTQYF. The CDR3 nucleotides are TGTGCCAGCAGTATAGCGGAGCTCAGCACAGATACGCAGTATTTT.

The rearrangement joins TRBV18 to TRBJ2-3; D perhaps matches TRBD2 (5 bases). This CDR3 has 15 residues. Germline CDR1 KGHSH, CDR2 LQKENI. The V end lost 3 bases, the J end lost 0 bases, and 10 bases lay between the germline ends. The CDR3 sequence is CASSPVARSTDTQYF. DNA for the CDR3: TGTGCCAGCTCACCGGTAGCGCGAAGCACAGATACGCAGTATTTT.

This clone was observed a few times. The V call is TRBV6-6, the J call TRBJ2-7; D unclear. This CDR3 region has 13 residues. Trimming removed 2 bases at V and 9 bases at J, with 14 bases between. Per the germline V gene, CDR1 is MNHNY and CDR2 is SVGAGI (reference sequence). As DNA, the CDR3 is TGTGCCAGCAGTTACCTGAACGAGCGTGGGCAGTACTTC. Residues: CASSYLNERGQYF.

The gene calls are TRBV5-8 and TRBJ1-5, with unresolved D. Trimming pared 0 bases from V and 0 bases from J, leaving 16 bases between. The CDR3 runs to 18 residues. From germline, CDR1 is SGHTS and CDR2 YDEGEE. DNA for the CDR3: TGTGCCAGCAGCTTGGAGGTTTATACAGCTTATAGCAATCAGCCCCAGCATTTT. It specifies CASSLEVYTAYSNQPQHF.

This sequence joins TRBV6-6 and TRBJ2-7; 7 nucleotides line up with TRBD1. Germline-derived CDR1 and CDR2 are MNHNY and SVGAGI (reference sequence). The V and J ends lost 1 base and 3 bases, in that order; junction bases with no gene match: 0. The CDR3 contains 13 residues. CDR3 DNA sequence: TGTGCCAGCAGTTACTGGGACAGCTACGAGCAGTACTTC. This sequence encodes CASSYWDSYEQYF.

The chain uses TRBV11-3 and TRBJ2-1; no reliable D call. V shed 5 bases and J shed 3 bases, with 11 bases lying between them. Germline lookup yields CDR1 SGHNT and CDR2 YENEEA. The CDR3 is made up of 14 amino acids. This CDR3 is CASSASGSYNEQFF. CDR3 sequence (DNA): TGTGCCAGCAGCGCTTCAGGCAGCTACAATGAGCAGTTCTTC.

This clone was counted once. This chain links TRBV28 with TRBJ2-3, with 9 bases matching TRBD2. V shed 4 bases, J shed 4 bases, and the junction held 9 bases outside the gene matches. The germline V gene encodes CDR1 MDHEN and CDR2 SYDVKM. This CDR3 has 16 amino acids. The CDR3 DNA reads as TGTGCCAGCAGTTCCGCGGGAGGGGGGGCCGCAGATACGCAGTATTTT. Protein product: CASSSAGGGAADTQYF. Full variable domain (outside the CDR3, taken from reference TRBV28 and TRBJ2-3): DVKVTQSSRYLVKRTGEKVFLECVQDMDHENMFWYRQDPGLGLRLIYFSYDVKMKEKGDIPEGYSVSREKKERFSLILESASTNQTSMYLCASSSAGGGAADTQYFGPGTRLTVL.

This chain uses TRBV7-9 with TRBJ2-5, with D tentatively TRBD1 (6 bases). CDR3 length: 16 residues. V gave up 0 bases and J gave up 5 bases, with 16 bases separating them. Per germline, CDR1 SEHNR and CDR2 FQNEAQ (reference sequence). The CDR3 spells CASSLATDRDMETQYF. In nucleotides, the CDR3 is TGTGCCAGCAGCTTAGCTACGGACAGAGATATGGAGACCCAGTACTTC.

The chain recombines TRBV5-5 with TRBJ2-7, with a tentative D call TRBD2 (5 bases). The CDR3 has 16 amino acids. Between the trimmed V and J ends, which lost 2 bases and 4 bases, there was a span of 19 bases. Germline V gives CDR1 SGHKS, CDR2 YYEKEE (reference sequence). The CDR3 here is CASSFRDPRISYEQYF. In nucleotides, the CDR3 is TGTGCCAGCAGCTTCCGGGATCCCCGGATCAGTTACGAGCAGTACTTC.